This TCR beta chain was documented in a study of shared clonotypes between healthy human individuals. Whole-study findings and limits: Estimated clonotype richness was generally higher in naive than memory subsets.

A remark on this clone: Its target is unknown.

Germline CDR1 and CDR2: SNHLY and FYNNEI. Trimming cost V 3 bases and J 4 bases, with 7 bases left between them. The CDR3 is 12 residues long. Method: immunoSEQ multiplex PCR; TCRdb's copy keeps in-frame clones and lacks some. The repertoire consists of 730,000 or so clones, with approximately 79% occurring once and the leading ten covering approximately 1.8%. The sequenced material came from memory CD4+ T cells sorted from blood. As for subset: CD45RA-negative fraction. The source is a woman aged 25 to 39 in good health. J is TRBJ2-7 and V is TRBV2, with TRBD1 as a possible D gene (5 bases). CDR3 region: CASSDREYEQYF. In DNA form, the CDR3 reads TGTGCCAGCAGTGACAGGGAATACGAGCAGTACTTC.